One sample yielded the 19 T cell receptor beta chains listed below, sequenced in a study of T cells in Graves' hyperthyroidism and ophthalmopathy. Amplified regions were TCR beta CDR3 sequences from RNA transcripts. In the first-round RT-PCR of the TCR CDR3, the HTBI primer set was used. TCRdb re-called the multiplex PCR reads through MiXCR, storing one row per CDR3 protein. Of approximately 500,000 distinct CDR3 sequences in the sample, about 45% were seen once. Source material: peripheral blood or thyroid tissue (not recorded which). These receptors originate from a woman between 18 and 29 years old with Graves' hyperthyroidism.

Worth noting for this clonotype: A much larger clone differs from this one at a single base, so this may be a read error. The V call is TRBV7-2, the J call TRBJ2-2; possibly TRBD2 for D (6 bases). CDR3 length: 16 amino acids. Germline loops: CDR1 SGHTA, CDR2 FQGNSA. V shed 5 bases and J shed 7 bases, with 20 bases lying between them. The CDR3 DNA follows: TGTGCCAGCAGCCCGAGCGGCGGGATCCAATTCGGGGAGCTGTTTTTT. This sequence encodes CASSPSGGIQFGELFF.

At least ten counts were recorded for this clonotype. At one boundary the junction diverges from the germline segment, which might be a read error. The chain links TRBV29-1 to TRBJ2-7; tentatively, D is TRBD2 (5 bases). The CDR3 consists of 10 residues. CDR1 SQVTM and CDR2 ANQGSEA come from the germline V gene. CDR3 DNA sequence: TGCAGCCTCGACGGGATTTCCGCCGACTTC. Translating gives CSLDGISADF.

This clonotype was counted many times. The chain has TRBV7-9 and TRBJ1-5, with 8 bases lining up with TRBD1. Trimming took 5 bases from V and 2 from J; bases not matched to a gene: 5. This CDR3 comprises 15 residues. Germline lookup yields CDR1 SEHNR and CDR2 FQNEAQ (reference sequence). CDR3 bases: TGTGCCAGCAGCCCCTCGACAGGGGGCAATCAGCCCCAGCATTTT. Its translation is CASSPSTGGNQPQHF.

This clonotype was recorded many times. The V gene is TRBV15, the J gene TRBJ1-1, with 9 bases aligning to TRBD1. Germline loops: CDR1 LNHNV, CDR2 YYDKDF (reference sequence). After removal of 3 bases from V and 0 bases from J, the junction contained 8 bases not matched to a gene. CDR3 size: 17 residues. This CDR3 is CATSSAGTGFVNTEAFF. CDR3 DNA: TGTGCCACCAGCAGTGCGGGGACAGGGTTCGTGAACACTGAAGCTTTCTTT.

J is TRBJ1-2 and V is TRBV18; 9 bases align to TRBD1. The CDR3 loop spans 15 amino acids. Germline-derived CDR1 and CDR2 are KGHSH and LQKENI. Unmatched junction bases numbered 4, after V lost 0 bases and J lost 5 bases. The CDR3 reads CASSPPSGTGYGYTF. DNA for the CDR3: TGTGCCAGCTCACCACCCTCCGGGACAGGGTATGGCTACACCTTC.

The table lists this clonotype with many counts. The rearrangement uses TRBV29-1 and TRBJ2-1; 9 bases fit TRBD1. Germline V gene lookup returns CDR1 SQVTM and CDR2 ANQGSEA. CDR3 size: 15 residues. V was pared by 1 base and J by 5 bases, with 6 bases of the junction left unmatched. The DNA for the CDR3 is TGCAGCGTTGAAGCTACATGGACAGGGGACAATGAGCAGTTCTTC. It codes for CSVEATWTGDNEQFF.

The chain has TRBV7-6 and TRBJ1-6; 7 nucleotides line up with TRBD1. The CDR3 contains 14 residues. CDR1 is SGHVS, CDR2 FNYEAQ, per germline. With 4 bases clipped from V and 10 bases from J, the junction kept 7 bases outside the gene matches. CDR3 in amino acids: CASSSGTVSSPLHF. Here the CDR3 DNA reads TGTGCCAGCAGCTCTGGGACAGTATCCTCACCCCTCCACTTT.

Notes on this clonotype: In this CDR3 the conserved last residue, phenylalanine or tryptophan, is missing, so a read error is likely. It is unclear where the CDR3 begins or ends on the DNA, so no DNA is shown, and the CDR3 is as TCRdb lists it. The chain employs TRBV2 and TRBJ1-1. In germline, CDR1 is SNHLY, CDR2 FYNNEI. The CDR3 adds up to 8 amino acids, both ends counted. The CDR3 here is CASSDSYS.

The J gene is TRBJ2-5, the V gene TRBV7-2; D unresolved. The tail of the sequence fits TRBJ2-1 better, so the J call may be wrong. The CDR3 is 12 amino acids. Germline V CDR1 and CDR2: SGHTA, FQGNSA. The CDR3 DNA follows: TGTGCCAGCAGGAAGGGCCGATCTGAGCAGTTCTTC. It yields the protein CASRKGRSEQFF.

CDR3 coding DNA: TGCAGCGTTGATCGGCGGGAGCTGTTTTTT. Its protein is CSVDRRELFF. V gene TRBV29-1 combines with J gene TRBJ2-2; no clear D. The CDR3 runs 10 residues. The V gene lost 3 bases and the J gene lost 9 bases, with 5 bases spanning the gap. Germline assignment: CDR1 SQVTM and CDR2 ANQGSEA.

The sample holds many counts of this clonotype. The chain recombines TRBV18 with TRBJ2-7; 7 nucleotides match TRBD1. Per germline, CDR1 KGHSH and CDR2 LQKENI. The CDR3 is made up of 15 amino acids. V trimming: 5 bases; J trimming: 3 bases; junction bases outside the gene matches: 10. The CDR3: CASSDRVVEHYEQYF. The CDR3 DNA follows: TGTGCCAGCTCAGACAGGGTTGTTGAGCACTACGAGCAGTACTTC. The variable domain in full, completed from reference TRBV18 and TRBJ2-7, reads NAGVMQNPRHLVRRRGQEARLRCSPMKGHSHVYWYRQLPEEGLKFMVYLQKENIIDESGMPKERFSAEFPKEGPSILRIQQVVRGDSAAYFCASSDRVVEHYEQYFGPGTRLTVT.

This clonotype was recorded at least ten times. The chain is built from TRBV7-9 and TRBJ2-7, with D uncertain. The ends were cut back, 5 bases at V and 1 base at J, with 6 bases in the middle. Germline lookup yields CDR1 SEHNR and CDR2 FQNEAQ (reference sequence). CDR3 length equals 12 residues. The chain's CDR3 is CASSRESYEQYF. In nucleotides, the CDR3 is TGTGCCAGCAGCCGCGAATCCTACGAGCAGTACTTC.

In this sample, this clonotype turned up a few times. The genes are TRBV18 and TRBJ2-2; D is unclear. This CDR3 spans 13 amino acids. V shed 2 bases and J shed 10 bases, with 11 bases lying between them. Germline assignment: CDR1 KGHSH and CDR2 LQKENI. DNA for the CDR3: TGTGCCAGCTCACCAAGGGCTCCCGAGGAGCTGTTTTTT. This translates into CASSPRAPEELFF.

The V and J genes are TRBV29-1 and TRBJ2-7; 10 positions agree with TRBD2. CDR1 and CDR2 from the germline V gene are SQVTM and ANQGSEA. Trimming took 3 bases from V and 7 from J; bases not matched to a gene: 6. CDR3 length: 13 residues. DNA of the CDR3: TGCAGCGTTGACGCTAGCGGGAGCTATGAGCAGTACTTC. The encoded protein is CSVDASGSYEQYF.

V is TRBV5-1 and J is TRBJ1-2; 7 positions match TRBD1. There are 17 residues in the CDR3. Germline V gives CDR1 SGHRS, CDR2 YFSETQ. After removal of 4 bases from V and 5 bases from J, the junction contained 17 bases not matched to a gene. CDR3 sequence (DNA): TGCGCCAGCAGCACCGGACAGGCGGATTTGACGTTTTATGGCTACACCTTC. It translates to CASSTGQADLTFYGYTF. The complete variable domain, with remaining parts taken from reference TRBV5-1 and TRBJ1-2, reads KAGVTQTPRYLIKTRGQQVTLSCSPISGHRSVSWYQQTPGQGLQFLFEYFSETQRNKGNFPGRFSGRQFSNSRSEMNVSTLELGDSALYLCASSTGQADLTFYGYTFGSGTRLTVV.

At least ten counts were recorded for this clonotype. This chain uses TRBV5-6 with TRBJ2-7; D ambiguous. V was clipped by 3 bases and J by 2 bases, with 9 bases between them. The CDR3 loop spans 13 amino acids. CDR1 and CDR2 from the germline V gene are SGHDT and YYEEEE. The CDR3 nucleotides read TGTGCCAGCAGCTCAGTTGAGGCCTACGAGCAGTACTTC. Encoded protein: CASSSVEAYEQYF. The full variable domain, its missing parts supplied by reference TRBV5-6 and TRBJ2-7, is DAGVTQSPTHLIKTRGQQVTLRCSPKSGHDTVSWYQQALGQGPQFIFQYYEEEERQRGNFPDRFSGHQFPNYSSELNVNALLLGDSALYLCASSSVEAYEQYFGPGTRLTVT.

Points on this clonotype: A clone one base away is much larger, so this may be a read error. V usage is TRBV10-3 and J usage is TRBJ2-3, with 8 bases that match TRBD1. Unmatched junction bases numbered 9, after V lost 4 bases and J lost 0 bases. The CDR3 totals 17 residues. Per germline, CDR1 ENHRY and CDR2 SYGVKD. DNA of the CDR3: TGTGCCATCAGTGGATGGATCGGGACAGGAAGCACAGATACGCAGTATTTT. Translating it yields CAISGWIGTGSTDTQYF.

The chain links TRBV25-1 to TRBJ1-1; D remains ambiguous. Germline V gene data show CDR1 as MGHDK and CDR2 as SYGVNS. This CDR3 has 14 amino acids. V was cut by 4 bases and J by 5 bases, with 14 bases left in between. In nucleotides, the CDR3 is TGTGCCAGCAGTGCCTGGAGTAGGTGGACTGAAGCTTTCTTT. Amino acids: CASSAWSRWTEAFF.

V and J are TRBV10-3 and TRBJ1-1, with D uncertain. The ends were cut back, 5 bases at V and 3 bases at J, with 10 bases in the middle. Germline assignment: CDR1 ENHRY and CDR2 SYGVKD. The CDR3 has 13 residues. The CDR3 spells CAISPGRDTEAFF. The CDR3 DNA reads TGTGCCATCAGTCCCGGACGAGACACTGAAGCTTTCTTT.